The 26 T cell receptor beta chains below come from one sample, sequenced in a study of T-cell memory formation after mild COVID-19. Using its own MiXCR run on the 5' RACE reads, TCRdb lists one record per CDR3 protein. This table holds 530,000 or so distinct CDR3 sequences, roughly 17% found once. Sequenced sample: PBMCs or a T cell subset sorted from them (not recorded which). The receptors come from an adult woman who had mild COVID-19 (a few samples of this study predate the infection). Cell type and time point are not known.

This rearrangement joins TRBV24-1 to TRBJ2-7; D ambiguous. CDR1 is KGHDR, CDR2 SFDVKD, per germline. The CDR3 runs to 12 residues. Trimming stripped 1 base from V and 4 bases from J, with 4 bases between. CDR3 amino acids: CATSDFGYEQYF. The CDR3, as DNA: TGTGCCACCAGTGATTTTGGTTACGAGCAGTACTTC.

This clonotype was detected only a few times. The rearrangement links TRBV19 to TRBJ2-1; no reliable D call. The CDR3 has 15 residues. Germline V gene data show CDR1 as LNHDA and CDR2 as SQIVND (reference sequence). Trimming removed 7 bases at V and 0 bases at J, with 13 bases between. CDR3 DNA sequence: TGTGCCAGTAAGCCGCCGTGGGGCTCCTACAATGAGCAGTTCTTC. It codes for CASKPPWGSYNEQFF.

This chain uses TRBV7-2 with TRBJ1-5; 8 positions agree with TRBD1. Germline trimming cut 1 base from V and 4 bases from J; bases unmatched to any gene: 3. The CDR3 length is 15 residues. CDR1 SGHTA and CDR2 FQGNSA come from the germline V gene. In nucleotides, the CDR3 is TGTGCCAGCAGCTTAGGGAGGGACAGGAATCAGCCCCAGCATTTT. This codes for CASSLGRDRNQPQHF.

This clonotype was counted only a few times. V is TRBV7-2 and J is TRBJ2-1, with 15 bases aligning to TRBD2. The trim removed 4 bases at V and 1 base at J, leaving 11 bases unmatched. CDR3 length: 20 residues. CDR1 and CDR2 from the germline V gene are SGHTA and FQGNSA. The CDR3 loop is CASSSHGLAGGPRSYNEQFF. The CDR3 region has the DNA TGTGCCAGCAGCTCCCATGGACTAGCGGGGGGGCCACGTTCCTACAATGAGCAGTTCTTC.

This clonotype has more than one count but fewer than ten. The chain carries TRBV7-3 and TRBJ2-1, with 13 bases identical to TRBD2. This CDR3 has 15 amino acids. V lost 5 bases and J lost 7; bases outside the gene matches: 5. Germline CDR1 is SGHTA and CDR2 is FQGTGA. CDR3 DNA sequence: TGTGCCAGCAGCCAGACTAGCGGGGGGAGGAATGAGCAGTTCTTC. Its protein is CASSQTSGGRNEQFF.

V gene TRBV7-2 combines with J gene TRBJ1-2, with D maybe TRBD1 (6 bases). V was cut by 5 bases and J by 5 bases, with 15 bases left in between. CDR1 SGHTA and CDR2 FQGNSA come from the germline V gene. The CDR3 runs 14 residues. This chain's CDR3 is CASSRGKGRYGYTF. The CDR3 DNA follows: TGTGCCAGCAGCAGGGGGAAAGGGAGGTATGGCTACACCTTC. The full variable domain, its missing parts supplied by reference TRBV7-2 and TRBJ1-2, is GAGVSQSPSNKVTEKGKDVELRCDPISGHTALYWYRQSLGQGLEFLIYFQGNSAPDKSGLPSDRFSAERTGGSVSTLTIQRTQQEDSAVYLCASSRGKGRYGYTFGSGTRLTVV.

This chain uses TRBV6-5 with TRBJ1-1, with D unresolved. The CDR3 spans 17 residues. The V gene lost 8 bases and the J gene lost 2 bases, with 24 bases spanning the gap. Germline V gene data show CDR1 as MNHEY and CDR2 as SVGAGI. The CDR3 is CASASLGRFRSNTEAFF. The CDR3 DNA reads TGTGCCAGCGCGAGTTTGGGAAGGTTCAGGTCCAACACTGAAGCTTTCTTT.

This clonotype was seen ten or more times. The chain recombines TRBV5-1 with TRBJ2-5; the D is unclear. The CDR3 covers 13 residues. With 3 bases removed from V and 6 bases from J, the gap between germline ends came to 12 bases. Looked up from germline, CDR1 is SGHRS and CDR2 is YFSETQ. CDR3 in DNA: TGCGCCAGCAGCTCCCCTGTTGTGAAGACCCAGTACTTC. Translating gives CASSSPVVKTQYF.

This clonotype was observed a handful of times. The rearrangement links TRBV7-2 to TRBJ2-1; TRBD2 aligns across 15 bases. The CDR3 consists of 16 residues. The germline V gene encodes CDR1 SGHTA and CDR2 FQGNSA. J gave up 6 bases and V 4 bases, and 4 bases lay outside the gene matches. The CDR3 loop reads CASSWGLAGGFNEQFF. The CDR3 DNA reads as TGTGCCAGCAGCTGGGGACTAGCGGGGGGCTTCAATGAGCAGTTCTTC.

This clonotype was counted between two and nine times. The chain has TRBV4-1 and TRBJ1-5; no firm D call. Germline V gene lookup returns CDR1 MGHRA and CDR2 YSYEKL. The CDR3 runs to 15 residues. The V end was cut by 0 bases, the J end by 7 bases, with 13 bases between. The DNA of the CDR3 is TGCGCCAGCAGCCAAGATCGTATAGCACGGCAGCCCCAGCATTTT. This sequence encodes CASSQDRIARQPQHF.

This clonotype showed up just a few times. The chain links TRBV7-6 to TRBJ2-6; 13 nucleotides agree with TRBD2. J lost 0 bases, V lost 5 bases, and 7 bases had no gene match. The CDR3 covers 19 residues. Looked up from germline, CDR1 is SGHVS and CDR2 is FNYEAQ. In DNA form, the CDR3 reads TGTGCCAGCAGCCGGACTAGCGGGGGAGTACGCTCTGGGGCCAACGTCCTGACTTTC. As protein: CASSRTSGGVRSGANVLTF.

This clonotype occurred a few times. Here the CDR3 reads CASSVVGSRLHEQYF. DNA of the CDR3: TGTGCCAGCAGCGTAGTTGGCAGCCGACTTCACGAGCAGTACTTC. V and J are TRBV9 and TRBJ2-7; D unresolved. Looked up from germline, CDR1 is SGDLS and CDR2 is YYNGEE. The CDR3 sequence is 15 residues long. With 0 bases removed from V and 5 bases from J, the gap between germline ends came to 15 bases. Filled out from reference TRBV9 and TRBJ2-7, the complete variable domain reads DSGVTQTPKHLITATGQRVTLRCSPRSGDLSVYWYQQSLDQGLQFLIQYYNGEERAKGNILERFSAQQFPDLHSELNLSSLELGDSALYFCASSVVGSRLHEQYFGPGTRLTVT.

The chain carries TRBV12-3 or TRBV12-4 and TRBJ1-2; TRBD1 matches 7 bases. J gave up 4 bases and V 2 bases, and 4 bases lay outside the gene matches. This CDR3 is built from 14 residues. The CDR3 DNA reads as TGTGCCAGCAGTTTAAAGACAGGGACCTATGGCTACACCTTC. It is translated as CASSLKTGTYGYTF.

The chain uses TRBV7-9 and TRBJ2-4; TRBD2 is a possible D gene (5 bases). Germline V lookup: CDR1 SEHNR, CDR2 FQNEAQ (reference sequence). The CDR3 has 16 amino acids. Trimming removed 2 bases at V and 8 bases at J, with 19 bases between. CDR3 DNA sequence: TGTGCCAGCAGCTTATCTAGCTACTCCCCGAGGGACATTCAGTACTTC. As protein: CASSLSSYSPRDIQYF.

This sequence joins TRBV6-5 and TRBJ1-1, with D possibly TRBD1 on 5 matching bases. V dropped 2 bases and J dropped 12 bases, with 16 bases sitting between them. The V gene's germline CDR1 is MNHEY and CDR2 SVGAGI. The CDR3 runs 13 residues. The CDR3 region has the DNA TGTGCCAGCAGTTACGGTTGGGCAGGGAAAACTTTCTTT. It yields the protein CASSYGWAGKTFF.

The chain employs TRBV7-9 and TRBJ2-4; 14 bases are shared with TRBD2. CDR1 is SEHNR and CDR2 is FQNEAQ in the germline V gene (reference sequence). The V and J ends lost 5 bases and 0 bases, in that order; junction bases with no gene match: 9. The CDR3 runs to 19 residues. CDR3 sequence: CASSPPGLAGVRAKNIQYF. CDR3 coding DNA: TGTGCCAGCAGCCCCCCGGGACTAGCGGGAGTTAGAGCCAAAAACATTCAGTACTTC.

The chain employs TRBV5-5 and TRBJ2-7; 9 bases agree with TRBD1. The CDR3 sequence is 15 residues long. Germline values: CDR1 SGHKS, CDR2 YYEKEE (reference sequence). V was clipped by 3 bases and J by 3 bases; unmatched bases: 7. CDR3 sequence: CASSSSGTGIYEQYF. CDR3 nucleotide sequence: TGTGCCAGCAGCTCTTCCGGGACAGGGATCTACGAGCAGTACTTC.

This clonotype came up a few times. The J gene is TRBJ2-3, the V gene TRBV7-9; 10 positions match TRBD2. Germline V gives CDR1 SEHNR, CDR2 FQNEAQ (reference sequence). V shed 4 bases, J shed 6 bases, and the junction held 10 bases outside the gene matches. CDR3 length: 16 residues. CDR3 sequence: CASSSQAGGPGDTQYF. CDR3 in DNA: TGTGCCAGCAGCTCTCAAGCGGGAGGGCCTGGGGATACGCAGTATTTT. The whole variable domain, remainder taken from reference TRBV7-9 and TRBJ2-3, is DTGVSQNPRHKITKRGQNVTFRCDPISEHNRLYWYRQTLGQGPEFLTYFQNEAQLEKSRLLSDRFSAERPKGSFSTLEIQRTEQGDSAMYLCASSSQAGGPGDTQYFGPGTRLTVL.

This sequence joins TRBV7-9 and TRBJ2-2; the match to TRBD1 covers 8 bases. The CDR3 extends over 15 amino acids. The germline CDR1 and CDR2 sequences are SEHNR and FQNEAQ (reference sequence). Germline trimming cut 5 bases from V and 6 bases from J; bases unmatched to any gene: 8. The CDR3 DNA reads as TGTGCCAGCAGCGTCGGACAGGGAAATTCCGGGGAGCTGTTTTTT. Its translation: CASSVGQGNSGELFF.

The table lists this clonotype with a few counts. The rearrangement links TRBV5-1 to TRBJ2-7; TRBD1 agrees at 9 bases. With V trimmed by 1 base and J by 5 bases, 7 bases remained unmatched. The CDR3 runs 15 residues. CDR1 SGHRS and CDR2 YFSETQ come from the germline V gene. In DNA, the CDR3 is TGCGCCAGCAGCTTGTTAGTCGGGACAGGGAACGAGCAGTACTTC. Its translation: CASSLLVGTGNEQYF.

This clonotype was picked up a small number of times. The rearrangement joins TRBV20-1 to TRBJ2-1; 7 bases match TRBD1. The trim removed 3 bases at V and 6 bases at J, leaving 11 bases unmatched. CDR3 length equals 15 residues. Germline CDR1 DFQATT, CDR2 SNEGSKA (reference sequence). CDR3 loop: CSARLTGKGPNEQFF. CDR3 DNA sequence: TGCAGTGCTAGGTTGACAGGGAAGGGCCCCAATGAGCAGTTCTTC.

This clonotype was seen a few times. The chain combines TRBV24-1 with TRBJ1-5, with unresolved D. Trimming removed 0 bases at V and 6 bases at J, with 5 bases between. The CDR3 spans 13 residues. CDR1 KGHDR and CDR2 SFDVKD come from the germline V gene. The CDR3 DNA is TGTGCCACCAGTGATTTGGGGTCTCAGCCCCAGCATTTT. Its protein is CATSDLGSQPQHF.

The rearrangement joins TRBV6-2 or TRBV6-3 to TRBJ2-7; 12 bases fit TRBD2. Germline lookup yields CDR1 MNHEY and CDR2 SVGEGT. The CDR3 contains 14 residues. With 6 bases clipped from V and 3 bases from J, the junction kept 3 bases outside the gene matches. The CDR3 loop is CASRTSGSLYEQYF. The CDR3 DNA is TGTGCCAGCAGGACTAGCGGGAGCCTCTACGAGCAGTACTTC.

The genes are TRBV4-1 and TRBJ1-2; 9 bases agree with TRBD1. The CDR3 contains 16 residues. Germline V gene sequence: CDR1 MGHRA, CDR2 YSYEKL. The V gene end was trimmed by 0 bases and the J gene end by 4 bases; junction bases not matched to a gene: 6. The CDR3: CASSQDRQGEGYGYTF. The CDR3 DNA sequence: TGCGCCAGCAGCCAAGATCGACAGGGGGAGGGCTATGGCTACACCTTC.

This chain joins TRBV21-1 and TRBJ2-7; the table's D call, TRBD1, has no DNA check behind it. TRBV21-1 is shown as a pseudogene. This CDR3 has 14 residues. CDR3 sequence reads: CASSNPDRVYEQYF. Here the CDR3 DNA reads TGTGCCAGCAGCAACCCGGACAGGGTCTACGAGCAGTACTTC.

A note on this clonotype: A much larger clone is a single base away; this may be a read error. The chain carries TRBV5-1 and TRBJ2-7, with 8 bases matching TRBD1. The CDR3 loop spans 14 amino acids. V was clipped by 5 bases and J by 3 bases; unmatched bases: 7. CDR1 SGHRS and CDR2 YFSETQ come from the germline V gene. CDR3 residues: CASRPGTGLYEQYF. CDR3 bases: TGCGCCAGCAGACCCGGGACAGGACTCTACGAGCAGTACTTC.